The next 8 T cell receptor beta chains were all read from a single sample in a study of technical replicates of blood from several donors. Method: immunoSEQ multiplex PCR; TCRdb's copy keeps in-frame clones and lacks some. The table shows around 60,000 clones, with nearly 95% occurring only once. The sample comprised PBMCs. Receptor source: a human donor in good health. Some clones in this sample may be carry-over from other donors' samples.

This chain uses TRBV7-2 with TRBJ1-2; 8 bases are shared with TRBD1. V trimming: 4 bases; J trimming: 3 bases; junction bases outside the gene matches: 7. This CDR3 is built from 15 residues. Germline loops: CDR1 SGHTA, CDR2 FQGNSA. Here the CDR3 reads CASSSRTGPDYGYTF. Written as DNA, the CDR3 is TGTGCCAGCAGCTCCCGGACAGGGCCGGACTATGGCTACACCTTC.

This sequence joins TRBV15 and TRBJ2-6, with D maybe TRBD1 (6 bases). CDR3 length: 15 residues. Germline V gene lookup returns CDR1 LNHNV and CDR2 YYDKDF (reference sequence). The V gene lost 8 bases and the J gene lost 2 bases, with 13 bases spanning the gap. Written as DNA, the CDR3 is TGTGCCACCGCTGAGGGGGAAGCTGGGGCCAACGTCCTGACTTTC. Translating it yields CATAEGEAGANVLTF.

The chain employs TRBV10-3 and TRBJ2-2; D is perhaps TRBD1 (6 bases). Germline CDR1 reads ENHRY; CDR2 reads SYGVKD. V lost 0 bases and J 6 bases, leaving 11 bases between the germline ends. This CDR3 has 15 amino acids. The CDR3 bases are TGTGCCATCAGTGAGTCGGACAGTTTCGCCGGGGAGCTGTTTTTT. Protein: CAISESDSFAGELFF.

V usage is TRBV11-2 and J usage is TRBJ1-1; D is unresolved. From germline, CDR1 is SGHAT and CDR2 FQNNGV. V shed 0 bases and J shed 2 bases, with 10 bases lying between them. The CDR3 covers 15 residues. The CDR3 coding sequence is TGTGCCAGCAGCTTAGATCGGGTAGCCAACACTGAAGCTTTCTTT. It yields the protein CASSLDRVANTEAFF. Full variable domain (outside the CDR3, taken from reference TRBV11-2 and TRBJ1-1): EAGVAQSPRYKIIEKRQSVAFWCNPISGHATLYWYQQILGQGPKLLIQFQNNGVVDDSQLPKDRFSAERLKGVDSTLKIQPAKLEDSAVYLCASSLDRVANTEAFFGQGTRLTVV.

The rearrangement joins TRBV7-9 to TRBJ1-2, with a possible D match to TRBD1 (5 bases). Between the trimmed V and J ends, which lost 4 bases and 7 bases, there was a span of 19 bases. CDR3 length: 15 amino acids. Germline lookup yields CDR1 SEHNR and CDR2 FQNEAQ (reference sequence). The CDR3 nucleotides are TGTGCCAGCAGCTGGAATGTTGGGGCGCAGCTTGGCTACACCTTC. Translation gives CASSWNVGAQLGYTF.

V and J are TRBV5-4 and TRBJ1-2; 10 bases are a match to TRBD1. The V gene end was trimmed by 0 bases and the J gene end by 7 bases; junction bases not matched to a gene: 6. Germline loops: CDR1 SGHNT, CDR2 YYREEE (reference sequence). The CDR3 contains 15 residues. The CDR3 spells CASSLAGTGASGYTF. The CDR3, as DNA: TGTGCCAGCAGCTTGGCCGGGACAGGGGCGTCTGGCTACACCTTC.

The chain couples TRBV4-3 to TRBJ2-5; 11 bases agree with TRBD2. The V gene's germline CDR1 is LGHNA and CDR2 YSLEER. With V trimmed by 4 bases and J by 1 base, 2 bases remained unmatched. This CDR3 contains 15 residues. The DNA of the CDR3 is TGCGCCAGCAGCCCTGGGACTAGCGGCCAAGAGACCCAGTACTTC. Amino acids: CASSPGTSGQETQYF.

The chain carries TRBV7-2 and TRBJ1-2; 7 positions agree with TRBD1. Germline CDR1 SGHTA, CDR2 FQGNSA. The CDR3 contains 14 residues. V was clipped by 4 bases and J by 4 bases; unmatched bases: 6. The CDR3 DNA reads as TGTGCCAGCAGCTGGGACAGAGGACCCTATGGCTACACCTTC. Translation gives CASSWDRGPYGYTF.